This T cell receptor beta chain was sequenced for a study of T cells in Graves' hyperthyroidism and ophthalmopathy. Study overall: At the time of initial diagnosis and before any treatment, peripheral blood was collected.

From RNA transcripts, TCR beta CDR3 regions were amplified. The study used the HTBI primer set for a first-round RT-PCR of the TCR CDR3. TCRdb re-derived calls from the multiplex PCR reads in MiXCR, one entry per CDR3 protein. This sample has 600,000 to 750,000 distinct CDR3 sequences, with roughly 17% found just once. There are many counts of this clonotype. Germline CDR1 SGHAT, CDR2 FQNNGV. V was cut by 0 bases and J by 5 bases, with 16 bases left in between. The CDR3 runs 16 residues. This rearrangement joins TRBV11-2 to TRBJ2-5, with D perhaps TRBD1 or TRBD2 (6 bases each). Sequencing was carried out using blood. The clonotype originates from a man between 50 and 59 years old with Graves' hyperthyroidism. The DNA of the CDR3 is TGTGCCAGCAGCTTAGATCGGAGGGGGAATAGTGAGACCCAGTACTTC. Translation gives CASSLDRRGNSETQYF.